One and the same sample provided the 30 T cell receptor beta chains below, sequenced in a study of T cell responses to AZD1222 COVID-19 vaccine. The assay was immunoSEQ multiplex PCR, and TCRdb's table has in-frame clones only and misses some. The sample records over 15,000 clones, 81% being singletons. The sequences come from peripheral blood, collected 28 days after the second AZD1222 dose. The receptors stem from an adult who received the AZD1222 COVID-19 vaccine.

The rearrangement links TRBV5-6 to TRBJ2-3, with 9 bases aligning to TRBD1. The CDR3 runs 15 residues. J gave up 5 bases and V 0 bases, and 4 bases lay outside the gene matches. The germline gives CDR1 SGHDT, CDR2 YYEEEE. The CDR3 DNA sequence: TGTGCCAGCAGCTTGGGCGGACAGGGGTTAGATACGCAGTATTTT. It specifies CASSLGGQGLDTQYF.

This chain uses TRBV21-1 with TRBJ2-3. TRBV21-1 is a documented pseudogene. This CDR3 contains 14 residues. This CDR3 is CASSIYPASDTQYF. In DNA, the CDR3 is TGTGCCAGCAGCATTTACCCGGCCTCAGATACGCAGTATTTT.

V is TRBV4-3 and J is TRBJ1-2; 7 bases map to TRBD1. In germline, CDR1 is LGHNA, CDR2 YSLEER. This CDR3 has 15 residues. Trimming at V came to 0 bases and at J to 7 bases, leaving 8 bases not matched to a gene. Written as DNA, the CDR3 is TGCGCCAGCAGCCAAGAAAGAGGGGGCCCCCCTGGCTACACCTTC. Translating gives CASSQERGGPPGYTF.

This CDR3 is CAISPAGTYEQYF. For the CDR3, the DNA is TGTGCCATCAGCCCGGCCGGGACCTACGAGCAGTACTTC. The chain combines TRBV10-3 with TRBJ2-7; tentative D call: TRBD2 (5 bases). The V gene's germline CDR1 is ENHRY and CDR2 SYGVKD. Trimming cost V 6 bases and J 2 bases, with 11 bases left between them. The CDR3 runs to 13 residues.

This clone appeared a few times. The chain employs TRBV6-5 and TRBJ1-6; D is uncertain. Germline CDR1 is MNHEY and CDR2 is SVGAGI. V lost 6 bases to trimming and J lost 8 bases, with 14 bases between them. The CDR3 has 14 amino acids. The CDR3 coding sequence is TGTGCCAGCAGCATCCAGAGGAGGGATTCACCCCTCCACTTT. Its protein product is CASSIQRRDSPLHF.

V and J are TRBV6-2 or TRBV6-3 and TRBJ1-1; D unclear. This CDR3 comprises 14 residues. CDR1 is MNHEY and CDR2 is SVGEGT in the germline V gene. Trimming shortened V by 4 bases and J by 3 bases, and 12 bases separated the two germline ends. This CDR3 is CASSSPWSDTEAFF. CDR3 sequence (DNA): TGTGCCAGCAGTTCCCCATGGTCGGACACTGAAGCTTTCTTT.

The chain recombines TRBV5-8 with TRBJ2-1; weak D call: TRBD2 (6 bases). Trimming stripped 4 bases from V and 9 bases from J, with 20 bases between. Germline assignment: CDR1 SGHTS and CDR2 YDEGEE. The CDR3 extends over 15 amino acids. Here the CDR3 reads CASSPGASDGGEQFF. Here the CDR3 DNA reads TGTGCCAGCAGCCCCGGGGCTAGCGATGGGGGTGAGCAGTTCTTC.

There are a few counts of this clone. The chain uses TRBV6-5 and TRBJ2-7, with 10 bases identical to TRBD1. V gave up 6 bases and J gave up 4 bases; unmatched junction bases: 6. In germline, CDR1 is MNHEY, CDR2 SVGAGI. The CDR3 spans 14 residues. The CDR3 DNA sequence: TGTGCCAGCAGAATCCGGGACAGGGGTTACGAGCAGTACTTC. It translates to CASRIRDRGYEQYF.

The CDR3 is CASSLSPGRGEGGKNIQYF. CDR3 DNA: TGTGCCAGCAGCTTGTCTCCGGGTCGGGGTGAAGGAGGCAAAAACATTCAGTACTTC. This chain links TRBV5-6 with TRBJ2-4, with D possibly being TRBD2 (5 bases). The CDR3 length is 19 residues. Trimming shortened V by 1 base and J by 3 bases, and 23 bases separated the two germline ends. Germline V lookup: CDR1 SGHDT, CDR2 YYEEEE.

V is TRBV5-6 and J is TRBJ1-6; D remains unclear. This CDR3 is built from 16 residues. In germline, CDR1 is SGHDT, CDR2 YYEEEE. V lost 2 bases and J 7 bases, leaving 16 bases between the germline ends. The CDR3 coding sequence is TGTGCCAGCAGCTTAAGCCAAGGGTCTGGAAATTCACCCCTCCACTTT. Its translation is CASSLSQGSGNSPLHF.

CDR3 sequence (DNA): TGTGCCAGCACCGGGACAGGGGGCAATCAGCCCCAGCATTTT. Translation gives CASTGTGGNQPQHF. This sequence joins TRBV2 and TRBJ1-5; TRBD1 matches at 10 bases. The CDR3 is 14 amino acids. V trimming: 7 bases; J trimming: 2 bases; junction bases outside the gene matches: 2. Per the germline V gene, CDR1 is SNHLY and CDR2 is FYNNEI.

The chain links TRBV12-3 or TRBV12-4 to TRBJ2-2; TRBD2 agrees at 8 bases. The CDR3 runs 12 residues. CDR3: CAAGENTGELFF. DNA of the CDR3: TGTGCAGCGGGAGAAAACACCGGGGAGCTGTTTTTT.

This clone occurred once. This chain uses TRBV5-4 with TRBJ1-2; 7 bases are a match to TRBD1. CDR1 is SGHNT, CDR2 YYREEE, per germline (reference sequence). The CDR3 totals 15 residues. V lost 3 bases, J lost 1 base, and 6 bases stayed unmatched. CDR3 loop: CASSSPTGDNYGYTF. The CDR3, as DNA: TGTGCCAGCAGCTCACCCACAGGGGATAACTATGGCTACACCTTC.

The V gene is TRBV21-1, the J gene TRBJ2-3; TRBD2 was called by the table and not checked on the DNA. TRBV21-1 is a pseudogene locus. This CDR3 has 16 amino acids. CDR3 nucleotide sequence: TGTGCCAGCAGCAAAGAAGCCCCGAACTCGACAGATACGCAGTATTTT. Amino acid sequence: CASSKEAPNSTDTQYF.

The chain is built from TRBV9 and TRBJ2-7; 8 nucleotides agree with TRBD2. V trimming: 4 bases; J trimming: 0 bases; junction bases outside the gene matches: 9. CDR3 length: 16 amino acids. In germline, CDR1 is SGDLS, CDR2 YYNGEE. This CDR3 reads CASSPHVAGGSYEQYF. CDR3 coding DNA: TGTGCCAGCAGCCCACACGTGGCGGGGGGCTCCTACGAGCAGTACTTC.

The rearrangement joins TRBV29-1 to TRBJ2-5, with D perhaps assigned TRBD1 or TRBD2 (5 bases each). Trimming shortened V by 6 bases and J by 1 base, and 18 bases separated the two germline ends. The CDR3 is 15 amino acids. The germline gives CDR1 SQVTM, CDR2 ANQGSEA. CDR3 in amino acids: CSVGGQGPFQETQYF. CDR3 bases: TGCAGCGTCGGCGGTCAGGGACCCTTCCAAGAGACCCAGTACTTC.

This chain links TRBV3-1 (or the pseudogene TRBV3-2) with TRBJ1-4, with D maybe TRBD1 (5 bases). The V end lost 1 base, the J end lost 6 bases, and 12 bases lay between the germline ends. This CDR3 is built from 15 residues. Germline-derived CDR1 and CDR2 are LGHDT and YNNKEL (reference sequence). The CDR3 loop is CASSQAGVSDEKLFF. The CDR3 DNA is TGTGCCAGCAGCCAAGCGGGGGTCTCGGATGAAAAACTGTTTTTT.

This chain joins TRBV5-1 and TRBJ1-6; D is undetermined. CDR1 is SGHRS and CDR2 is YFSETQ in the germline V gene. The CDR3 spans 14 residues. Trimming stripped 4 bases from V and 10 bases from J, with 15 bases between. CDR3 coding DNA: TGCGCCAGCAGCCCCCTGGGTTTAGAGTCACCCCTCCACTTT. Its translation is CASSPLGLESPLHF.

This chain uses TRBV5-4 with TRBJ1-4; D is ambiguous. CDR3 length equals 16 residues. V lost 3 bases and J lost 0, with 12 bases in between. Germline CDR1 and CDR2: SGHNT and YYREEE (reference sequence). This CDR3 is CASSSLPGATNEKLFF. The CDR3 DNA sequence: TGTGCCAGCAGCTCGCTTCCCGGGGCAACTAATGAAAAACTGTTTTTT.

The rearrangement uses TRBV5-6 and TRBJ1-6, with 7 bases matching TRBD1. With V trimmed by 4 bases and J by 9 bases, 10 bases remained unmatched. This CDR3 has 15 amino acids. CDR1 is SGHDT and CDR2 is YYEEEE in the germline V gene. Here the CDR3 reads CASSPRGTASSPLHF. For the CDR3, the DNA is TGTGCCAGCAGCCCCCGGGGGACAGCCTCTTCACCCCTCCACTTT. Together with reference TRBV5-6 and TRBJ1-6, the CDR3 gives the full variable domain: DAGVTQSPTHLIKTRGQQVTLRCSPKSGHDTVSWYQQALGQGPQFIFQYYEEEERQRGNFPDRFSGHQFPNYSSELNVNALLLGDSALYLCASSPRGTASSPLHFGNGTRLTVT.

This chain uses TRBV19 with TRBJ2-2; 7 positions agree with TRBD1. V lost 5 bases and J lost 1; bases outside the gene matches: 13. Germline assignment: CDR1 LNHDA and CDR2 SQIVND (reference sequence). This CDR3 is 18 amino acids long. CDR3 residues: CASSGTRDRPLNTGELFF. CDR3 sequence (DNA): TGTGCCAGTAGTGGGACAAGGGACAGACCCCTGAACACCGGGGAGCTGTTTTTT.

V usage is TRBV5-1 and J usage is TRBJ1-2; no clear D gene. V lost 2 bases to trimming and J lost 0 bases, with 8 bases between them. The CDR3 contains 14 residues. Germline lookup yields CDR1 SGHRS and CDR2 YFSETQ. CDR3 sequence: CASSLLGTNYGYTF. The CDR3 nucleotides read TGCGCCAGCAGCTTATTAGGTACTAACTATGGCTACACCTTC.

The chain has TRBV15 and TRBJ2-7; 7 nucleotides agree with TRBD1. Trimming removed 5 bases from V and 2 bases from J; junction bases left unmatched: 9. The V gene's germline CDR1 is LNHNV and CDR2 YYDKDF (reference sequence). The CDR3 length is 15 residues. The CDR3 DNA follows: TGTGCCACCAGCCGTGGGACAGCTCCCACCTACGAGCAGTACTTC. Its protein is CATSRGTAPTYEQYF.

DNA for the CDR3: TGCGCCAGCAGCCAAGATACCGGGACAGGGGGCTACGAGCAGTACTTC. It specifies CASSQDTGTGGYEQYF. The gene calls are TRBV4-3 and TRBJ2-7; 11 positions match TRBD1. From germline, CDR1 is LGHNA and CDR2 YSLEER. The V segment lost 0 bases and the J segment 3 bases; nucleotides outside the gene matches: 4. The CDR3 spans 16 residues.

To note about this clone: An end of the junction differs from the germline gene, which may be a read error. In DNA form, the CDR3 reads TGTGCCAGCAGCTTAATGGGGACGGACACAGAAGCTTTCTTT. Protein product: CASSLMGTDTEAFF. V is TRBV7-9 and J is TRBJ1-1, with D perhaps matching TRBD1 (5 bases). The CDR3 has 14 residues. Germline V gives CDR1 SEHNR, CDR2 FQNEAQ (reference sequence).

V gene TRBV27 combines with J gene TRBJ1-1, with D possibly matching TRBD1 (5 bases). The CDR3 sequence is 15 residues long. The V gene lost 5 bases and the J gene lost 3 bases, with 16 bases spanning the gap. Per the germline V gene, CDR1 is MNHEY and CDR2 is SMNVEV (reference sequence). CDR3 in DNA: TGTGCCAGCAGTCCTTCACTGTTACAGGACACTGAAGCTTTCTTT. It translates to CASSPSLLQDTEAFF.

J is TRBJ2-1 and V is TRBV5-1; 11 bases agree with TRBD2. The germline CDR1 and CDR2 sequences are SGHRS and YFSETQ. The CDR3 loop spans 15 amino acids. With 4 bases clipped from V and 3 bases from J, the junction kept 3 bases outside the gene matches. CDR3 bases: TGCGCCAGCAGCCAAGGACTAGCGGGCTACAATGAGCAGTTCTTC. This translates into CASSQGLAGYNEQFF.

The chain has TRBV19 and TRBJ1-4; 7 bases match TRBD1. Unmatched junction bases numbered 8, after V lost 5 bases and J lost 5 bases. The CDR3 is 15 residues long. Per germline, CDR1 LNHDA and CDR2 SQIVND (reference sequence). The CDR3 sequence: CASSDLRRGNEKLFF. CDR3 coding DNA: TGTGCCAGTAGTGATTTGCGCAGGGGGAATGAAAAACTGTTTTTT.

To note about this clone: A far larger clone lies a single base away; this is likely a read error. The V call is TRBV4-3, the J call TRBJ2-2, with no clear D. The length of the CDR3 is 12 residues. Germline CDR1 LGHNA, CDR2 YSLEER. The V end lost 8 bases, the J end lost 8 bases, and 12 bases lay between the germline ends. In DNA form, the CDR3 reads TGCGCCAGCTGCCCGACCTGGGGGGAGCTGTTTTTT. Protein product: CASCPTWGELFF.

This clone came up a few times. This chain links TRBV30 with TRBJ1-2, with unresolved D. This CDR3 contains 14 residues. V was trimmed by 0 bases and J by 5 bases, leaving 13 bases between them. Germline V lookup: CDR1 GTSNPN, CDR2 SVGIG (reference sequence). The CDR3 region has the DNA TGTGCCTGGAGTGTACAATCAGACGTATATGGCTACACCTTC. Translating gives CAWSVQSDVYGYTF.